Here is one T cell receptor (beta chain) with its context. The sample belongs to a study of OX40 agonist ivuxolimab in advanced cancers. Method: immunoSEQ multiplex PCR; TCRdb's copy keeps in-frame clones and lacks some. The table records more than 45,000 clones, roughly four fifths of them present only once. The CDR3 sequence is 15 residues long. V lost 3 bases to trimming and J lost 0 bases, with 9 bases between them. The germline V gene has CDR1 SGHVS and CDR2 FQNEAQ. This sample comprised CD4+ or CD8+ T cells sorted from blood, obtained in a trial of the OX40 agonist ivuxolimab. This rearrangement joins TRBV7-8 to TRBJ2-1, with D hard to call. The sequence derives from an adult with an advanced solid tumor such as melanoma, head and neck, liver or kidney cancer. CDR3 sequence: CASSFLGYSYNEQFF. The DNA of the CDR3 is TGTGCCAGCAGCTTCTTAGGTTACTCCTACAATGAGCAGTTCTTC.